A selection of T cell receptor beta chains follows, all from one sample in a study of shared clonotypes between healthy human individuals. The assay was immunoSEQ multiplex PCR, and TCRdb's table has in-frame clones only and misses some. The repertoire has 230,000 or so clones, 65% of them found once; the top ten carry roughly 11%. Sequenced input: memory CD4+ T cells sorted from blood. The origin of the receptors is a man aged 25 to 40 in good health. CDR3s include the opening cysteine and the closing phenylalanine or tryptophan. Each record gives: V gene, CDR3 protein.

TRBV7-3 CASSLDHTDTQYF
TRBV2 CASWRQANTEAFF
TRBV27 CASSFGTGRNTEAFF
TRBV6-1 CASSERRGLAGEGEELFF
TRBV2 CASSAAFSYEQYF
TRBV6-1 CASSEPRRLTEAFF
TRBV28 CASRTGPPTYEQYF
TRBV28 CASSPPGLGKNEQFF
TRBV27 CASSLSPNWGLFYGYTF
TRBV11-2 CASSLGRAAQETQYF
TRBV19 CASSVMRQVYNEQFF
TRBV7-2 CASSPGGAAKNIQYF
TRBV28 CASSTPGLAGGWGTDTQYF
TRBV4-3 CASSQGSGRDYGYTF
TRBV6-5 CASSNPGHLNEQYF
TRBV2 CASSRDTDTQYF
TRBV28 CASSFGFPDNEQFF
TRBV20-1 CSASGSATQYF
TRBV28 CASSSPGGPYNEQFF
TRBV2 CASSSPGGLFF
TRBV5-1 CASRATSDPYEQYF
TRBV6-6 CASSPATDRTGELFF
TRBV7-2 CASSFSPGRSGTQYF
TRBV18 CASSPSGGGTEAFF
TRBV4-1 CASSQAPTSGLSYEQYF
TRBV2 CASSYRDREGYTF
TRBV28 CASNPGVEETQYF
TRBV18 CASSRKGNEQFF
TRBV7-3 CASSPNRVADTQYF
TRBV18 CASSSNPDQPQHF
TRBV15 CATSRPPTSGLYNEQFF
TRBV14 CASSQVSGTPTDTQYF
TRBV1 CTSSQRADRYNEQFF
TRBV30 CAWSFYYGYTF
TRBV29-1 CSVLDRGGSSGYTF
TRBV2 CASTRYTEAFF
TRBV6-1 CASSGGQTPTTF
TRBV18 CASSPDRAAFF
TRBV5-6 CASSSPSERGLAESYEQYF
TRBV7-2 CASSSSGTGKTFF
TRBV19 CASSPTGTDGYTF
TRBV2 CASSAQGFPKETQYF
TRBV11-3 CASSLGGRAYTGELFF
TRBV2 CASSGLGLNTGELFF
TRBV5-1 CASSINSGQETQYF
TRBV6-5 CASSTKDTQYF
TRBV7-8 CASHWTGFGAWRVVTGELFF
TRBV6-5 CASSYSIPDGNYGYTF
TRBV11-2 CASSLERTSGGEQFF
TRBV28 CASSRTGSNYNEQFF
TRBV28 CASGRRLAGAYNEQFF
TRBV18 CASSPQGNQPQHF